These T cell receptor beta chains were read from a single sample in a study of regulatory T cells in long-lasting Graves disease. TCRdb re-called the multiplex PCR reads with MiXCR, one entry per CDR3 protein. Of about 470,000 distinct CDR3 sequences in the sample, roughly 21% were seen once. The sample was peripheral blood mononuclear cells (PBMCs), taken when the disease was refractory, from a patient treated with antithyroid drugs. All receptors derive from a female donor with Graves disease. Both conserved end residues are part of each CDR3. A D gene is named only where the DNA matches it firmly. Expanded clones get a size class; other rows say once, few or many, or leave the size out.

v_gene: TRBV19; abundance: few; d_gene: TRBD1; j_gene: TRBJ1-1; CDR3nt: TGTGCCAGTAGTATGACAGGGGGCGGGTGGATGAACACTGAAGCTTTCTTT; CDR3aa: CASSMTGGGWMNTEAFF
v_gene: TRBV28; abundance: .; d_gene: .; j_gene: TRBJ2-1; CDR3nt: TGTGCCAGCAGTTTACCGGGACAAAGAGAGCAGTTCTTC; CDR3aa: CASSLPGQREQFF
v_gene: TRBV7-2; abundance: .; d_gene: .; j_gene: TRBJ1-6; CDR3nt: TGTGCCAGCAGCTTAGTGTCCAGGCGCTCGGATTCACCCCTCCACTTT; CDR3aa: CASSLVSRRSDSPLHF
v_gene: TRBV7-8; abundance: many; d_gene: TRBD1; j_gene: TRBJ1-5; CDR3nt: TGTGCCAGCAGCCCCAGGACAGGGGGGTTGGATAGCAATCAGCCCCAGCATTTT; CDR3aa: CASSPRTGGLDSNQPQHF
v_gene: TRBV20-1; abundance: .; d_gene: TRBD1; j_gene: TRBJ2-5; CDR3nt: TGCAGTGGAGAGCGAGGGGGCGATCAGACCCAGTACTTC; CDR3aa: CSGERGGDQTQYF
v_gene: TRBV12-3/TRBV12-4; abundance: .; d_gene: .; j_gene: TRBJ2-3; CDR3nt: TGTGCCAGCAGTTTTGACGACACAGATATGCAGTATTTT; CDR3aa: CASSFDDTDMQYF
v_gene: TRBV7-9; abundance: many; d_gene: .; j_gene: TRBJ2-4; CDR3nt: TGTGCCAGCAGCGCCACGGGACTCAAAAACATTCAGTACTTC; CDR3aa: CASSATGLKNIQYF
v_gene: TRBV28; abundance: many; d_gene: .; j_gene: TRBJ1-1; CDR3nt: TGTGCCAGCAGCCAAGGGACGGAGTACACTGAAGCTTTCTTT; CDR3aa: CASSQGTEYTEAFF
v_gene: TRBV12-3/TRBV12-4; abundance: .; d_gene: .; j_gene: TRBJ2-3; CDR3nt: TGTGCCAGCAGCCTAATGGGGGCTAGCACAGATACGCAGTATTTT; CDR3aa: CASSLMGASTDTQYF
v_gene: TRBV7-9; abundance: .; d_gene: TRBD1; j_gene: TRBJ1-4; CDR3nt: TGTGCCAGCAACCCTACAGGGGGTGGTGAAAAACTGTTTTTT; CDR3aa: CASNPTGGGEKLFF
v_gene: TRBV5-1; abundance: .; d_gene: .; j_gene: TRBJ2-6; CDR3nt: TGCGCCAGCAGCTTGATGGAACCCGGGGCCAACGTCCTGACTTTC; CDR3aa: CASSLMEPGANVLTF
v_gene: TRBV13; abundance: .; d_gene: .; j_gene: TRBJ1-2; CDR3nt: TGTGCCAGCAGCGGCCGAGGACGGGGCTATGGCTACACCTTC; CDR3aa: CASSGRGRGYGYTF
v_gene: TRBV28; abundance: many; d_gene: TRBD2; j_gene: TRBJ2-5; CDR3nt: TGTGCCAGCAGACCGGGGGGAGCGGGAGGTGAGACCCAGTACTTC; CDR3aa: CASRPGGAGGETQYF
v_gene: TRBV5-5; abundance: few; d_gene: .; j_gene: TRBJ2-6; CDR3nt: TGTGCCAGCAGGGAAAGGGGAGGGGCCAACGTCCTGACTTTC; CDR3aa: CASRERGGANVLTF
v_gene: TRBV28; abundance: many; d_gene: .; j_gene: TRBJ1-6; CDR3nt: TGTGCCAGCAGTTTAAAGACCCTTGGGGATTCACCCCTCCACTTT; CDR3aa: CASSLKTLGDSPLHF
v_gene: TRBV9; abundance: .; d_gene: TRBD1; j_gene: TRBJ1-6; CDR3nt: TGTGCCAGCAGCTCCCCCCGGGACAGAGTCAATTCACCCCTCCACTTT; CDR3aa: CASSSPRDRVNSPLHF
v_gene: TRBV30; abundance: .; d_gene: .; j_gene: TRBJ1-1; CDR3nt: TGTGCCTGGAGTATTCCGGGACATTTGAACACTGAAGCTTTCTTT; CDR3aa: CAWSIPGHLNTEAFF
v_gene: TRBV28; abundance: many; d_gene: .; j_gene: TRBJ1-6; CDR3nt: TGTGCCAGCATGGGCTGGGGGCAGGGACGTAATTCACCCCTCCACTTT; CDR3aa: CASMGWGQGRNSPLHF